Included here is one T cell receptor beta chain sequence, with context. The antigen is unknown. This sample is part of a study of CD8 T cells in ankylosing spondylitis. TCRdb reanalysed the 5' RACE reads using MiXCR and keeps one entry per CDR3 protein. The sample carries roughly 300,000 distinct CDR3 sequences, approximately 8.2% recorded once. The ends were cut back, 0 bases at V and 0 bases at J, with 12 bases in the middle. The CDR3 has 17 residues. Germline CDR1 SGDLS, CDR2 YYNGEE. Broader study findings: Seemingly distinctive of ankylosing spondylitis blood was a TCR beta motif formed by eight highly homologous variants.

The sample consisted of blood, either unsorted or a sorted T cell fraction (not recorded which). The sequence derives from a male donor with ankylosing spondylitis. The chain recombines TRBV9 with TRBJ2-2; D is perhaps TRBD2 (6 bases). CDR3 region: CASSVGAGRSNTGELFF. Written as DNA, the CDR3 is TGTGCCAGCAGCGTAGGTGCGGGGCGTTCGAACACCGGGGAGCTGTTTTTT. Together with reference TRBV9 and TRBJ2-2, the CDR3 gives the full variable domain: DSGVTQTPKHLITATGQRVTLRCSPRSGDLSVYWYQQSLDQGLQFLIQYYNGEERAKGNILERFSAQQFPDLHSELNLSSLELGDSALYFCASSVGAGRSNTGELFFGEGSRLTVL.